Listed below are T cell receptor beta chains from one sample, sequenced in a study of T-cell memory formation after mild COVID-19. Each CDR3 protein gets one entry after TCRdb re-called the 5' RACE reads with MiXCR. The table records a few hundred thousand distinct CDR3 sequences, around 21% of them present only once. What was sequenced was PBMCs or a T cell subset sorted from them (not recorded which). The receptors derive from an adult woman who had mild COVID-19 (a few samples of this study predate the infection). Cell type and time point are not known. CDR3s include the opening cysteine and the closing phenylalanine or tryptophan. D genes are given only for firm matches. Some rows mark clone size as missing; the rest say once, few, many or name a class of expanded clone.

j_call d_call clone_size v_call cdr3_nt cdr3_aa
TRBJ2-7 - - TRBV6-5 TGTGCCAGCAGTTACTCGACCAGGCTCTCCTACGAGCAGTACTTC CASSYSTRLSYEQYF
TRBJ2-5 - - TRBV2 TGTGCCAGCGATGCCCGGGACCGGGAGACCCAGTACTTC CASDARDRETQYF
TRBJ2-1 TRBD2 - TRBV20-1 TGCAGTGCTAGAGTAGCCGGCGCTAGCGGGAGGATGAATGAGCAGTTCTTC CSARVAGASGRMNEQFF
TRBJ2-1 TRBD1 - TRBV5-6 TGTGCCAGTCAGGGACAGGGGCCGTACAATGAGCAGTTCTTC CASQGQGPYNEQFF
TRBJ2-7 - - TRBV9 TGTGCCAGCAGAGCAGATGCGGACTCCTACGAGCAGTACTTC CASRADADSYEQYF
TRBJ2-7 TRBD1 - TRBV12-3/TRBV12-4 TGTGCCAGCAGACACTTAGGGGACAGCTCCTACGAGCAGTACTTC CASRHLGDSSYEQYF
TRBJ2-7 TRBD2 - TRBV30 TGTGCCTGGAGCGGGACTAGCGGGGTCTACGAGCAGTACTTC CAWSGTSGVYEQYF
TRBJ2-1 TRBD2 few TRBV12-3/TRBV12-4 TGTGCCAGCGCCCCCGGTTTGGGAGGGTACAATGAGCAGTTCTTC CASAPGLGGYNEQFF
TRBJ1-5 - few TRBV29-1 TGCAGCGTCGCCGGGACTCCTAATCAGCCCCAGCATTTT CSVAGTPNQPQHF
TRBJ2-2 - many TRBV7-6 TGTGCCAGCAGCTTAGGATCCGGGGAGCTGTTTTTT CASSLGSGELFF
TRBJ2-6 - many TRBV2 TGTGCCAGCAGTGGGGCCGGGGCCTCTGGGGCCAACGTCCTGACTTTC CASSGAGASGANVLTF
TRBJ2-5 TRBD2 - TRBV7-2 TGTGCCAGCAGCCGGACTAGCGGGAGATCAGAGACCCAGTACTTC CASSRTSGRSETQYF
TRBJ2-1 - - TRBV5-1 TGCGCCAGCAGCTTGAACGGGAGAAACAATGAGCAGTTCTTC CASSLNGRNNEQFF
TRBJ1-1 - many TRBV6-5 TGTGCCAGCAAAAAGGGGGTTGAGGCTTTCTTT CASKKGVEAFF
TRBJ2-3 TRBD2 many TRBV3-1 TGTGCCAGCAGCAAGACCCACCCTGCGGGAGGTAACACAGATACGCAGTATTTT CASSKTHPAGGNTDTQYF
TRBJ2-7 - - TRBV12-3/TRBV12-4 TGTGCCAGCAGTTTCCAGGAGATCACCTACGAGCAGTACTTC CASSFQEITYEQYF
TRBJ1-1 - - TRBV9 TGTGCCAGCAGCGTAGACGACGGGGGGCGGTGGTACACTGAAGCTTTCTTT CASSVDDGGRWYTEAFF
TRBJ1-3 TRBD1 few TRBV12-3/TRBV12-4 TGTGCCAGCAGTTTCGGACAGGGGTCTAGTGGAAACACCATATATTTT CASSFGQGSSGNTIYF
TRBJ2-2 TRBD1 - TRBV29-1 TGCAGCGGCCCCGGGACAGGGGGGGGCGGGGAGCTGTTTTTT CSGPGTGGGGELFF
TRBJ2-7 TRBD1 many TRBV25-1 TGTGCCAGCAGTGAAGGGCGAATGACAGGGGGCAGCTACGAGCAGTACTTC CASSEGRMTGGSYEQYF
TRBJ1-1 - - TRBV9 TGTGCCAGCAGCGGACGTGGGGGGGGTGACACTGAAGCTTTCTTT CASSGRGGGDTEAFF
TRBJ1-1 - - TRBV11-2 TGTGCCAGCAGCTTAACCCCGGGGATGAACACTGAAGCTTTCTTT CASSLTPGMNTEAFF
TRBJ2-2 TRBD2 - TRBV4-1 TGCGCCAGCAGCCGCCGTATGCTAGCGGGGGGTAACACCGGGGAGCTGTTTTTT CASSRRMLAGGNTGELFF
TRBJ2-7 - - TRBV9 TGTGCCAGCAGCGTAACAGGGACCCACGAGCAGTACTTC CASSVTGTHEQYF
TRBJ2-7 - - TRBV10-3 TGTGCCATCAGTGAGACGGTCTCCGAGCAGTACTTC CAISETVSEQYF
TRBJ2-1 - few TRBV9 TGTGCCAGCAGCGTAGATGGGGGTGAGCAGTTCTTC CASSVDGGEQFF
TRBJ1-1 - - TRBV27 TGTGCCAGCTACGCCGGATTGAACACTGAAGCTTTCTTT CASYAGLNTEAFF
TRBJ1-1 - - TRBV7-2 TGTGCCAGCAGCTTTCAGGTGGAAGGGAACACTGAAGCTTTCTTT CASSFQVEGNTEAFF
TRBJ1-2 TRBD1 - TRBV12-3/TRBV12-4 TGTGCCAGCAGTTTGGCCGGGACAGGCTATGGCTACACCTTC CASSLAGTGYGYTF
TRBJ2-3 TRBD1 many TRBV7-4 TGTGCCAGCAGCTCCTTGGACAGGGGGCGCACAGATACGCAGTATTTT CASSSLDRGRTDTQYF
TRBJ2-4 - few TRBV18 TGTGCCAGCTCACCCTTAGCGGAGATAGCCAAAAACATTCAGTACTTC CASSPLAEIAKNIQYF
TRBJ2-7 TRBD1 few TRBV7-9 TGTGCCAGCAGCTCGGGACAGGGGGTCAGCGAGCAGTACTTC CASSSGQGVSEQYF
TRBJ2-1 - few TRBV24-1 TGTGCCACCAGTGATGGTGGGGCGGATGAGCAGTTCTTC CATSDGGADEQFF
TRBJ2-4 TRBD2 - TRBV4-1 TGCGCCAGCAGCCAACCTAAGGCTTTAGCGGGGACGGTAGCCAAAAACATTCAGTACTTC CASSQPKALAGTVAKNIQYF
TRBJ2-1 - - TRBV20-1 TGCAGTGCTAGAGGCGAAGCCTACAATGAGCAGTTCTTC CSARGEAYNEQFF
TRBJ1-2 TRBD1 few TRBV7-9 TGTGCCAGCGATACAGGGGGCGGCTATGGCTACACCTTC CASDTGGGYGYTF
TRBJ1-2 - few TRBV7-2 TGTGCCAGCAGCCCACAGGTCGGGGGGCGCGGCTACACCTTC CASSPQVGGRGYTF
TRBJ2-7 TRBD1 few TRBV27 TGTGCCAGCAGTCCGGACAGGGGGCTGGGCGAGCAGTACTTC CASSPDRGLGEQYF
TRBJ1-5 - few TRBV20-1 TGCAGTGCTCCGCCTCCAGGAGGGGGTCAGCCCCAGCATTTT CSAPPPGGGQPQHF
TRBJ1-1 - - TRBV14 TGTGCCAGCAGTCCCAACGCAAGGGGAGGCACTGAAGCTTTCTTT CASSPNARGGTEAFF
TRBJ2-6 - - TRBV7-9 TGTGCCAGCAGCCCGCGCACGGGGACTTCTAGCTCTGGGGCCAACGTCCTGACTTTC CASSPRTGTSSSGANVLTF
TRBJ1-6 - - TRBV7-9 TGTGCCAGCAGCTTAGAGGGTATCTCGCCGGGCAATTCACCCCTCCACTTT CASSLEGISPGNSPLHF
TRBJ1-1 TRBD1 many TRBV27 TGTGCCAGCAGTCTGGACAGGGTGGGCACTGAAGCTTTCTTT CASSLDRVGTEAFF
TRBJ1-1 - many TRBV6-6 TGTGCCAGCAGTTACCGGGGGAACACTGAAGCTTTCTTT CASSYRGNTEAFF
TRBJ2-7 - - TRBV18 TGTGCCAGCACTGTCACCGGTCACGGCCCCTACGAGCAGTACTTC CASTVTGHGPYEQYF
TRBJ2-5 - - TRBV20-1 TGCAGTGCTATGGACCCCCCCCCATGGGTGGCCCAGTACTTC CSAMDPPPWVAQYF
TRBJ1-5 - - TRBV4-1 TGCGCCAGCAGCCAAGTGGCAGCGCTTAGCAATCAGCCCCAGCATTTT CASSQVAALSNQPQHF
TRBJ2-7 TRBD2 few TRBV6-2/TRBV6-3 TGTGCCAGCAACGGGAGGGTCCACTCCTACGAGCAGTACTTC CASNGRVHSYEQYF
TRBJ2-1 - many TRBV5-5 TGTGCCAGCAGCGGTGGATACAATGAGCAGTTCTTC CASSGGYNEQFF
TRBJ2-7 TRBD2 - TRBV12-3/TRBV12-4 TGTGCCAGCACCCTAGCGGGGGGGCCCTACGAGCAGTACTTC CASTLAGGPYEQYF
TRBJ2-3 - - TRBV9 TGTGCCAGCAGCCCAGGAGCAGTTTGGGGCACAGATACGCAGTATTTT CASSPGAVWGTDTQYF
TRBJ2-2 TRBD1 - TRBV20-1 TGCAGTGCTAGAGAGTTCGGGACAGGGGTCGGAAACACCGGGGAGCTGTTTTTT CSAREFGTGVGNTGELFF
TRBJ2-2 TRBD2 many TRBV2 TGTGCCAGCAGTGAAGAACGGGACATATGGACTAGCGGGAGAACCGGGGAGCTGTTTTTT CASSEERDIWTSGRTGELFF